This TCR beta chain was sequenced in a study of CD8 T cells in ankylosing spondylitis. The CDR3 sequence is 15 residues long. Germline V gives CDR1 SGHRS, CDR2 YFSETQ. The ends lost 4 bases at V and 5 bases at J; junction bases unmatched: 7. This clonotype showed up many times. TCRdb itself ran the 5' RACE reads through MiXCR, one entry per CDR3 protein. The sample records approximately 45,000 distinct CDR3 sequences, about 11% being singletons. The V call is TRBV5-1, the J call TRBJ2-1, with 9 bases aligning to TRBD1. This TCR came from a male donor with ankylosing spondylitis or in good health (not recorded which). The sample taken for sequencing was blood, either unsorted or a sorted T cell fraction (not recorded which). CDR3 coding DNA: TGCGCCAGCAGCCCAACACAGGGGGCTAACAATGAGCAGTTCTTC. Encoded protein: CASSPTQGANNEQFF. The variable domain in full, with the rest retrieved from reference TRBV5-1 and TRBJ2-1, is KAGVTQTPRYLIKTRGQQVTLSCSPISGHRSVSWYQQTPGQGLQFLFEYFSETQRNKGNFPGRFSGRQFSNSRSEMNVSTLELGDSALYLCASSPTQGANNEQFFGPGTRLTVL.